The 26 T cell receptor beta chains in this list originate from one sample, sequenced in a study of CD8+ T cells in alopecia areata. RNA, once extracted, was reverse transcribed into cDNA for use as the sequencing template. Assay: immunoSEQ multiplex PCR; the TCRdb copy retains only in-frame clones and omits some. Altogether a few hundred thousand clones are present, roughly 63% being singletons, with the ten largest covering about 0.88%. Sample treatment: oral pan-JAK inhibitor, 5-10 mg twice daily. This material consisted of CD4+ T cells sorted from blood, taken around week 54, from a patient treated with tofacitinib. The receptors shown here come from a human donor with alopecia areata.

The CDR3 DNA sequence: TGTGCCAGTAAACCGGACCATCAATATAGCAATCAGCCCCAGCATTTT. It codes for CASKPDHQYSNQPQHF. V is TRBV19 and J is TRBJ1-5; D is uncertain. Trimming pared 7 bases from V and 0 bases from J, leaving 16 bases between. This CDR3 region has 16 residues. In germline, CDR1 is LNHDA, CDR2 SQIVND (reference sequence).

This clone has just a few counts. This sequence joins TRBV2 and TRBJ2-5; TRBD2 matches 12 bases. This CDR3 has 16 amino acids. Looked up from germline, CDR1 is SNHLY and CDR2 is FYNNEI. Trimming removed 6 bases from V and 0 bases from J; junction bases left unmatched: 5. The CDR3 coding sequence is TGTGCCAGCAGGAGGGCTAGCGGGGGGGACCAAGAGACCCAGTACTTC. Translated, it gives CASRRASGGDQETQYF. Based on the CDR3 plus reference TRBV2 and TRBJ2-5, the full variable domain is EPEVTQTPSHQVTQMGQEVILRCVPISNHLYFYWYRQILGQKVEFLVSFYNNEISEKSEIFDDQFSVERPDGSNFTLKIRSTKLEDSAMYFCASRRASGGDQETQYFGPGTRLLVL.

CDR3 coding DNA: TGCAGCGGGGGACTAGCGGTTAATGAGCAGTTCTTC. It specifies CSGGLAVNEQFF. The V and J genes are TRBV29-1 and TRBJ2-1; 11 bases are shared with TRBD2. J gave up 7 bases and V 7 bases, and 3 bases lay outside the gene matches. This CDR3 contains 12 residues. The germline V gene encodes CDR1 SQVTM and CDR2 ANQGSEA.

This clone was counted only a few times. V and J are TRBV19 and TRBJ1-5; weak D call: TRBD1 (6 bases). CDR1 is LNHDA and CDR2 is SQIVND in the germline V gene (reference sequence). Deletions cut 4 bases from V and 6 bases from J, with 16 bases between. The CDR3 is 15 residues long. The CDR3 loop is CASSRDITRVQPQHF. The CDR3 bases are TGTGCCAGTAGTAGGGACATTACAAGGGTTCAGCCCCAGCATTTT.

V gene TRBV9 combines with J gene TRBJ1-6; 9 bases map to TRBD1. This CDR3 region has 12 residues. Germline V lookup: CDR1 SGDLS, CDR2 YYNGEE. V was pared by 4 bases and J by 15 bases, with 5 bases of the junction left unmatched. CDR3 in DNA: TGTGCCAGCAGCTCCGGGACAGGGCTCCTCCACTTT. Translation gives CASSSGTGLLHF.

The genes are TRBV5-6 and TRBJ2-5, with D uncertain. CDR1 and CDR2 from the germline V gene are SGHDT and YYEEEE. V lost 0 bases to trimming and J lost 4 bases, with 13 bases between them. The CDR3 runs to 15 residues. The CDR3 DNA reads TGTGCCAGCAGCTTGGGCCCGAGAGGCCGAGAGACCCAGTACTTC. Protein product: CASSLGPRGRETQYF.

The rearrangement uses TRBV7-2 and TRBJ2-4, with D hard to call. Per the germline V gene, CDR1 is SGHTA and CDR2 is FQGNSA. V was pared by 5 bases and J by 5 bases, with 16 bases between. The CDR3 has 15 residues. The CDR3 DNA is TGTGCCAGCAGCCGCGCACTCGGGCCGCAAAACATTCAGTACTTC. Translated: CASSRALGPQNIQYF.

This clone turned up a few times. The chain links TRBV6-6 to TRBJ1-6; D is perhaps TRBD1 (5 bases). The ends were cut back, 5 bases at V and 6 bases at J, with 11 bases in the middle. This CDR3 is built from 14 residues. The germline V gene has CDR1 MNHNY and CDR2 SVGAGI (reference sequence). CDR3 DNA sequence: TGTGCCAGCAGTCCCGGGACCATTAATTCACCCCTCCACTTT. It yields the protein CASSPGTINSPLHF.

This chain uses TRBV7-9 with TRBJ1-3; maybe TRBD1 (6 bases). V was shortened by 5 bases and J by 0 bases, with 8 bases between the two germline ends. CDR3 size: 14 residues. Germline lookup yields CDR1 SEHNR and CDR2 FQNEAQ (reference sequence). The CDR3: CASSDRLSGNTIYF. The CDR3 DNA follows: TGTGCCAGCAGCGACAGGCTCTCTGGAAACACCATATATTTT. Full variable domain (rest looked up from reference TRBV7-9 and TRBJ1-3): DTGVSQNPRHKITKRGQNVTFRCDPISEHNRLYWYRQTLGQGPEFLTYFQNEAQLEKSRLLSDRFSAERPKGSFSTLEIQRTEQGDSAMYLCASSDRLSGNTIYFGEGSWLTVV.

This clone was observed a few times. V is TRBV28 and J is TRBJ2-3; 9 nucleotides align to TRBD2. V was clipped by 11 bases and J by 4 bases; unmatched bases: 19. Per the germline V gene, CDR1 is MDHEN and CDR2 is SYDVKM. The CDR3 loop spans 17 amino acids. The CDR3 DNA reads TGTGCCTCCAGCGGCGGGACTAGCATTACAGCTGCAGATACGCAGTATTTT. As protein: CASSGGTSITAADTQYF. The full variable domain, its missing parts supplied by reference TRBV28 and TRBJ2-3, is DVKVTQSSRYLVKRTGEKVFLECVQDMDHENMFWYRQDPGLGLRLIYFSYDVKMKEKGDIPEGYSVSREKKERFSLILESASTNQTSMYLCASSGGTSITAADTQYFGPGTRLTVL.

Here the CDR3 DNA reads TGTGCCAGCAGTTACGACAGGAGGGGCACTGAAGCTTTCTTT. Its translation is CASSYDRRGTEAFF. The chain combines TRBV6-5 with TRBJ1-1; the D gene is possibly TRBD1 (6 bases). This CDR3 contains 14 residues. CDR1 and CDR2 from the germline V gene are MNHEY and SVGAGI. Trimming removed 2 bases at V and 4 bases at J, with 11 bases between.

The V and J genes are TRBV27 and TRBJ1-6; maybe TRBD1 (5 bases). The CDR3 is 15 amino acids. V lost 9 bases, J lost 7 bases, and 19 bases lay in between. The germline V gene encodes CDR1 MNHEY and CDR2 SMNVEV (reference sequence). The CDR3 nucleotides are TGTGCCAGTTCTTTCGGGGCAGGGTTAAATTCACCCCTCCACTTT. The encoded protein is CASSFGAGLNSPLHF.

V is TRBV30 and J is TRBJ1-1; 9 nucleotides line up with TRBD1. Germline CDR1 is GTSNPN and CDR2 is SVGIG (reference sequence). J was trimmed by 3 bases and V by 4 bases; bases with no gene match: 3. This CDR3 region has 13 residues. CDR3 DNA: TGTGCCTGGACCGGGACAGGGCACACTGAAGCTTTCTTT. It yields the protein CAWTGTGHTEAFF.

The chain is built from TRBV29-1 and TRBJ1-1; no definite D call. The CDR3 has 13 amino acids. Germline loops: CDR1 SQVTM, CDR2 ANQGSEA. V lost 4 bases, J lost 4 bases, and 13 bases lay in between. CDR3 nucleotides: TGCAGCGTTGCTGAGCCTTCCGTCACTGAAGCTTTCTTT. Translation: CSVAEPSVTEAFF.

This clone was observed once. The rearrangement links TRBV2 to TRBJ1-2, with D maybe TRBD1 (6 bases). The CDR3 runs 16 residues. CDR1 is SNHLY and CDR2 is FYNNEI in the germline V gene. Deletions cut 6 bases from V and 0 bases from J, with 17 bases between. The CDR3 here is CASRHEGEPANYGYTF. The DNA of the CDR3 is TGTGCCAGCAGACACGAGGGGGAGCCCGCTAACTATGGCTACACCTTC.

This chain uses TRBV15 with TRBJ2-3; weak D call: TRBD1 (5 bases). CDR1 and CDR2 from the germline V gene are LNHNV and YYDKDF (reference sequence). The V gene lost 0 bases and the J gene lost 8 bases, with 6 bases spanning the gap. The CDR3 spans 12 residues. DNA of the CDR3: TGTGCCACCAGCAGAGACAGGGCTACGCAGTATTTT. This encodes CATSRDRATQYF.

This clone was picked up a small number of times. This sequence joins TRBV2 and TRBJ2-1, with D uncertain. The germline V gene has CDR1 SNHLY and CDR2 FYNNEI. Trimming shortened V by 4 bases and J by 7 bases, and 8 bases separated the two germline ends. This CDR3 spans 12 amino acids. The CDR3 sequence: CASSARINEQFF. CDR3 in DNA: TGTGCCAGCAGTGCACGTATTAATGAGCAGTTCTTC.

The chain carries TRBV29-1 and TRBJ2-4; 9 bases are a match to TRBD1. The CDR3 runs 12 residues. V shed 6 bases and J 9 bases; nucleotides not matched to a gene: 6. Germline-derived CDR1 and CDR2 are SQVTM and ANQGSEA. The CDR3 coding sequence is TGCAGCGTGGGACAGGGAAGTGCCATTCAGTACTTC. Translating gives CSVGQGSAIQYF.

The J gene is TRBJ2-7, the V gene TRBV27, with no clear D. V was cut by 3 bases and J by 1 base, with 7 bases left in between. Germline lookup yields CDR1 MNHEY and CDR2 SMNVEV (reference sequence). The CDR3 loop spans 13 amino acids. The CDR3 spells CASSFPGSYEQYF. The CDR3 DNA sequence: TGTGCCAGCAGTTTCCCAGGATCCTACGAGCAGTACTTC.

This chain uses TRBV30 with TRBJ2-3; 11 nucleotides agree with TRBD2. Trimming cost V 5 bases and J 4 bases; bases outside gene matches: 2. The CDR3 contains 13 residues. Germline V gene sequence: CDR1 GTSNPN, CDR2 SVGIG (reference sequence). For the CDR3, the DNA is TGTGCCTGGCTAGCGGGGGGAGCAGATACGCAGTATTTT. It is translated as CAWLAGGADTQYF.

V is TRBV5-1 and J is TRBJ2-5; perhaps D is TRBD1 or TRBD2 (5 bases each). This CDR3 is 13 amino acids long. Trimming removed 0 bases at V and 8 bases at J, with 11 bases between. Germline loops: CDR1 SGHRS, CDR2 YFSETQ. The CDR3 region is CASSLGPRDTQYF. CDR3 sequence (DNA): TGCGCCAGCAGCTTGGGCCCCCGGGACACCCAGTACTTC.

This clone was counted only a few times. This rearrangement joins TRBV29-1 to TRBJ2-5; tentatively, D is TRBD2 (5 bases). The germline V gene encodes CDR1 SQVTM and CDR2 ANQGSEA. The CDR3 is 14 residues long. Trimming took 4 bases from V and 5 from J, leaving 17 bases between them. DNA of the CDR3: TGCAGCGTTGCGACGGGCCGGACGGGGGAGACCCAGTACTTC. Protein product: CSVATGRTGETQYF.

The J gene is TRBJ1-6, the V gene TRBV7-8; tentatively, D is TRBD1 (5 bases). CDR3 length: 13 residues. Germline lookup yields CDR1 SGHVS and CDR2 FQNEAQ. V was shortened by 4 bases and J by 7 bases, with 8 bases between the two germline ends. The CDR3 region is CASSSGRNSPLHF. The CDR3, as DNA: TGTGCCAGCAGCTCAGGGAGGAATTCACCCCTCCACTTT.

The chain couples TRBV5-1 to TRBJ2-3, with D maybe TRBD1 (5 bases). Germline V CDR1 and CDR2: SGHRS, YFSETQ. The CDR3 contains 15 residues. Trimming removed 0 bases at V and 4 bases at J, with 12 bases between. The CDR3 DNA is TGCGCCAGCAGCTTGGATGGAGTGGGGCCAGATACGCAGTATTTT. This encodes CASSLDGVGPDTQYF.

The chain recombines TRBV7-2 with TRBJ2-7; D possibly corresponds to TRBD2 (6 bases). Germline V gene data show CDR1 as SGHTA and CDR2 as FQGNSA. V gave up 8 bases and J gave up 1 base, with 15 bases separating them. The CDR3 has 14 amino acids. The DNA for the CDR3 is TGTGCCAGCGGAAAGCGGGCATCATCCTACGAGCAGTACTTC. This translates into CASGKRASSYEQYF.

CDR3 region: CASSLGLAKNIQYF. CDR3 in DNA: TGCGCCAGCAGCCTGGGACTAGCCAAAAACATTCAGTACTTC. This sequence joins TRBV5-1 and TRBJ2-4; perhaps TRBD2 as D (6 bases). The CDR3 loop spans 14 amino acids. Per germline, CDR1 SGHRS and CDR2 YFSETQ. The ends were cut back, 4 bases at V and 0 bases at J, with 8 bases in the middle.